These T cell receptor beta chains were read from a single sample in a study of vaccination effects on CD4 cells after COVID-19. Their specific antigens are unknown. This table comes from immunoSEQ multiplex PCR, and its TCRdb copy is limited to in-frame clones, with some not included. The sample has 65,000 or so clones, about 72% seen once. The sample here was CD4+ T cells from PBMCs cultured with HCoV-NL63 spike peptides, taken before COVID-19 vaccination. The receptor set was obtained from a human donor who received a COVID-19 vaccine. Both conserved end residues are part of each CDR3. The D gene is left open where the match is weak. Some rows have no size entry. The others give once, few or many, or a class for an expanded clone.

J gene | CDR3 length | D gene | clone size | V gene | CDR3 DNA | CDR3 protein
TRBJ2-3 | 17 | TRBD2 | NA | TRBV5-4 | TGTGCCAGCAGCCCCGGGACTAGCGGGGGGGTCACAGATACGCAGTATTTT | CASSPGTSGGVTDTQYF
TRBJ2-1 | 13 | TRBD1 | NA | TRBV9 | TGTGCCAGCAGCGTAGCAGGGGGCAATGAGCAGTTCTTC | CASSVAGGNEQFF
TRBJ1-6 | 15 | TRBD1 | NA | TRBV10-3 | TGTGCCATCAGTGTAGGAGGACAGGGAAATTCACCCCTCCACTTT | CAISVGGQGNSPLHF
TRBJ2-5 | 16 | NA | NA | TRBV9 | TGTGCCAGCAGCCCCCGTCGGGGTGGAGACCAAGAGACCCAGTACTTC | CASSPRRGGDQETQYF
TRBJ1-2 | 16 | NA | NA | TRBV18 | TGTGCCAGCTCCCTAATCTTAGGGGCAAGCAACTATGGCTACACCTTC | CASSLILGASNYGYTF
TRBJ1-5 | 14 | NA | NA | TRBV2 | TGTGCCAGCGCCCGGGCGGGCGTCAATCAGCCCCAGCATTTT | CASARAGVNQPQHF
TRBJ2-5 | 13 | TRBD2 | few | TRBV5-4 | TGTGCCACCGGACTAGCGTTTGGGGAGACCCAGTACTTC | CATGLAFGETQYF
TRBJ1-2 | 14 | NA | NA | TRBV14 | TGTGCCAGCAGCCCCAGCGGGGGGGCCTATGGCTACACCTTC | CASSPSGGAYGYTF
TRBJ2-2 | 15 | NA | NA | TRBV7-6 | TGTGCCAGCAGTTTTCAGGGCCGATACACCGGGGAGCTGTTTTTT | CASSFQGRYTGELFF
TRBJ2-5 | 14 | NA | NA | TRBV18 | TGTGCCAGCTCACCACCTGGGGGAGAAGAGACCCAGTACTTC | CASSPPGGEETQYF
TRBJ2-1 | 17 | TRBD2 | NA | TRBV5-1 | TGCGCCAGCAGCTTGGTATTCTCAGCGGGGGGTCACAATGAGCAGTTCTTC | CASSLVFSAGGHNEQFF
TRBJ1-1 | 15 | TRBD1 | NA | TRBV25-1 | TGTGCCAGCAGTACCGACCGGGACAGGAACACTGAAGCTTTCTTT | CASSTDRDRNTEAFF
TRBJ1-4 | 19 | NA | NA | TRBV4-3 | TGCGCCAGCAGCCAAGATCTCCGGATGATTGGCTCAACTAATGAAAAACTGTTTTTT | CASSQDLRMIGSTNEKLFF
TRBJ1-1 | 13 | NA | few | TRBV3-1/TRBV3-2 | TGTGCCAGCAGCCCTTCAGGGAACACTGAAGCTTTCTTT | CASSPSGNTEAFF
TRBJ1-1 | 15 | TRBD1 | NA | TRBV6-2/TRBV6-3 | TGTGCCAGCAGCCGTCCGGGACAGGGGCTACCTGAAGCTTTCTTT | CASSRPGQGLPEAFF
TRBJ2-3 | 14 | TRBD1 | NA | TRBV29-1 | TGCAGCGTGGAGGGGGACAGGGGTTCAGATACGCAGTATTTT | CSVEGDRGSDTQYF
TRBJ1-3 | 16 | NA | few | TRBV11-2 | TGTGCCAGCAGCTTACAGGGGACAATTACTGGAAACACCATATATTTT | CASSLQGTITGNTIYF
TRBJ1-4 | 14 | NA | NA | TRBV6-1 | TGTGCCAGCAGTGAAGGAGGGATTAATGAAAAACTGTTTTTT | CASSEGGINEKLFF
TRBJ1-5 | 15 | NA | NA | TRBV5-6 | TGTGCCAGCAGCTCCGCTGGGAGGGGCAATCAGCCCCAGCATTTT | CASSSAGRGNQPQHF
TRBJ2-5 | 16 | TRBD1 | NA | TRBV24-1 | TGTGCCACCAGTGATGGCGGACAGGGTTTGGGAGAGACCCAGTACTTC | CATSDGGQGLGETQYF
TRBJ2-5 | 16 | NA | few | TRBV7-3 | TGTGCCAGCAGCCCAGGGACGGCAGTGGGCCAAGAGACCCAGTACTTC | CASSPGTAVGQETQYF
TRBJ1-2 | 16 | TRBD1 | few | TRBV7-9 | TGTGCCAGCAGCCGTCGGACAGGGGGCGTGAACTATGGCTACACCTTC | CASSRRTGGVNYGYTF
TRBJ2-1 | 16 | TRBD1 | once | TRBV7-9 | TGTGCCAGCAGCATCCTAGGACAGGGGCCGTACAATGAGCAGTTCTTC | CASSILGQGPYNEQFF
TRBJ1-2 | 13 | NA | NA | TRBV6-1 | TGTGCCAGCAGTGAATCACCGTTCTATGGCTACACCTTC | CASSESPFYGYTF
TRBJ2-5 | 14 | NA | NA | TRBV4-2 | TGTGCCAGCAGCCAACCTGGAGAAGGAAAGACCCAGTACTTC | CASSQPGEGKTQYF
TRBJ2-2 | 17 | TRBD2 | NA | TRBV9 | TGTGCCAGCAGCGTGGGGGGGGGAGGGTATAACACCGGGGAGCTGTTTTTT | CASSVGGGGYNTGELFF
TRBJ2-5 | 14 | NA | once | TRBV7-9 | TGTGCCAGCAGCTTAGCGGCCCAGATAGAGACCCAGTACTTC | CASSLAAQIETQYF
TRBJ2-1 | 13 | NA | NA | TRBV5-1 | TGCGCCAGCAGCTGGGATTGGTACAATGAGCAGTTCTTC | CASSWDWYNEQFF
TRBJ1-3 | 16 | NA | NA | TRBV7-8 | TGTGCCAGCAGCTTTCTCCCGGGTACCTCTGGAAACACCATATATTTT | CASSFLPGTSGNTIYF